The rows below give T cell receptor beta chains drawn from one sample of a study of CD8+ T cells in alopecia areata. Clones were read by immunoSEQ multiplex PCR, and TCRdb kept only the in-frame ones, dropping some. The sample has 150,000 to 200,000 clones; 60% are singletons. The sequences come from CD4+ T cells sorted from blood, collected at week 24, from a patient treated with tofacitinib. These TCRs come from a human donor with alopecia areata. The CDR3 runs from the conserved cysteine through the conserved F or W. The D gene is left open where the match is weak. Part of the rows lack a size; the others show once, few, many or a class for expanded clones.

cdr3_aa: CASSQAGVVDTQYF
cdr3_nt: TGCGCCAGCAGCCAAGCGGGGGTTGTTGATACGCAGTATTTT
v_call: TRBV4-3
j_call: TRBJ2-3
d_call: NA
clone_size: NA

cdr3_aa: CASSRGGGPLREQFF
cdr3_nt: TGTGCCAGCAGTAGGGGCGGGGGGCCATTGAGAGAGCAGTTCTTC
v_call: TRBV25-1
j_call: TRBJ2-1
d_call: TRBD2
clone_size: few

cdr3_aa: CASRPREQWNEQFF
cdr3_nt: TGTGCCAGCAGGCCCCGGGAGCAGTGGAATGAGCAGTTCTTC
v_call: TRBV21-1
j_call: TRBJ2-1
d_call: NA
clone_size: many

cdr3_aa: CASSAGTGGFNEQFF
cdr3_nt: TGTGCCAGCAGCGCAGGAACAGGAGGCTTCAATGAGCAGTTCTTC
v_call: TRBV5-4
j_call: TRBJ2-1
d_call: NA
clone_size: NA

cdr3_aa: CASSESRVSQETQYF
cdr3_nt: TGTGCCAGCAGTGAAAGTCGCGTTAGCCAAGAGACCCAGTACTTC
v_call: TRBV2
j_call: TRBJ2-5
d_call: NA
clone_size: NA

cdr3_aa: CASSQDQSRNTEAFF
cdr3_nt: TGCGCCAGCAGCCAAGACCAGAGTAGGAACACTGAAGCTTTCTTT
v_call: TRBV4-3
j_call: TRBJ1-1
d_call: NA
clone_size: NA

cdr3_aa: CASSYSRQGRTEAFF
cdr3_nt: TGTGCCAGCAGTTACTCCCGACAGGGTAGGACTGAAGCTTTCTTT
v_call: TRBV6-5
j_call: TRBJ1-1
d_call: TRBD1
clone_size: NA

cdr3_aa: CASSFVGTDLYGYTF
cdr3_nt: TGTGCCAGCAGTTTTGTCGGCACAGACCTCTATGGCTACACCTTC
v_call: TRBV28
j_call: TRBJ1-2
d_call: NA
clone_size: NA

cdr3_aa: CSVSGDYEQYF
cdr3_nt: TGCAGCGTGAGCGGGGACTACGAGCAGTACTTC
v_call: TRBV29-1
j_call: TRBJ2-7
d_call: TRBD2
clone_size: few

cdr3_aa: CASSQGVSGGYTF
cdr3_nt: TGTGCCAGCAGCCAGGGGGTCTCGGGAGGCTACACCTTC
v_call: TRBV7-2
j_call: TRBJ1-2
d_call: TRBD1
clone_size: few

cdr3_aa: CASSQQGAGANVLTF
cdr3_nt: TGTGCCAGCAGTCAACAGGGGGCTGGGGCCAACGTCCTGACTTTC
v_call: TRBV28
j_call: TRBJ2-6
d_call: TRBD1
clone_size: NA

cdr3_aa: CASSSGLAGEVQFF
cdr3_nt: TGTGCCAGCAGCTCAGGACTAGCGGGGGAGGTGCAGTTCTTC
v_call: TRBV11-2
j_call: TRBJ2-1
d_call: TRBD2
clone_size: NA

cdr3_aa: CASSEGLAGARSTDTQYF
cdr3_nt: TGCGCCAGCAGCGAGGGACTAGCGGGGGCCAGAAGCACAGATACGCAGTATTTT
v_call: TRBV5-1
j_call: TRBJ2-3
d_call: TRBD2
clone_size: NA

cdr3_aa: CASSESTGDNEQFF
cdr3_nt: TGCGCCAGCAGTGAGTCGACAGGGGACAATGAGCAGTTCTTC
v_call: TRBV10-2
j_call: TRBJ2-1
d_call: TRBD1
clone_size: NA

cdr3_aa: CASSLNDLNTEAFF
cdr3_nt: TGTGCCAGCAGCTTGAATGACCTGAACACTGAAGCTTTCTTT
v_call: TRBV11-1
j_call: TRBJ1-1
d_call: NA
clone_size: NA

cdr3_aa: CASSLYQGSGANVLTF
cdr3_nt: TGTGCCAGCAGTTTGTACCAGGGGTCTGGGGCCAACGTCCTGACTTTC
v_call: TRBV27
j_call: TRBJ2-6
d_call: NA
clone_size: NA

cdr3_aa: CAWINRVSWQTEAFF
cdr3_nt: TGTGCCTGGATCAACAGGGTGAGTTGGCAAACTGAAGCTTTCTTT
v_call: TRBV30
j_call: TRBJ1-1
d_call: NA
clone_size: NA

cdr3_aa: CAISGGTGGGNQPQHF
cdr3_nt: TGTGCCATCAGCGGGGGAACCGGGGGCGGCAATCAGCCCCAGCATTTT
v_call: TRBV10-3
j_call: TRBJ1-5
d_call: NA
clone_size: NA

cdr3_aa: CASARGRGYEQYF
cdr3_nt: TGTGCCAGCGCACGGGGGCGCGGGTACGAGCAGTACTTC
v_call: TRBV6-5
j_call: TRBJ2-7
d_call: NA
clone_size: NA

cdr3_aa: CASTAGGTEAFF
cdr3_nt: TGTGCCAGCACAGCGGGGGGCACTGAAGCTTTCTTT
v_call: TRBV6-5
j_call: TRBJ1-1
d_call: NA
clone_size: NA

cdr3_aa: CAWRTQGADTQYF
cdr3_nt: TGTGCCTGGAGGACACAGGGGGCAGATACGCAGTATTTT
v_call: TRBV30
j_call: TRBJ2-3
d_call: TRBD1
clone_size: NA

cdr3_aa: CASSSQTGGAVTEAFF
cdr3_nt: TGTGCCAGCAGCTCTCAGACAGGGGGCGCGGTTACTGAAGCTTTCTTT
v_call: TRBV11-2
j_call: TRBJ1-1
d_call: TRBD1
clone_size: few

cdr3_aa: CASSQNRVATSEQYF
cdr3_nt: TGCGCCAGCAGCCAGAACCGGGTAGCGACAAGCGAGCAGTACTTC
v_call: TRBV4-3
j_call: TRBJ2-7
d_call: NA
clone_size: NA

cdr3_aa: CAWSLGDRGFF
cdr3_nt: TGTGCCTGGAGTTTGGGGGACAGGGGGTTCTTT
v_call: TRBV30
j_call: TRBJ1-1
d_call: TRBD1
clone_size: NA

cdr3_aa: CASSLDRVSYEQYF
cdr3_nt: TGTGCCAGCAGCTTGGATCGTGTCTCCTACGAGCAGTACTTC
v_call: TRBV5-6
j_call: TRBJ2-7
d_call: NA
clone_size: NA

cdr3_aa: CASSLAGQYEQYF
cdr3_nt: TGTGCCAGCAGCTTAGCGGGACAATACGAGCAGTACTTC
v_call: TRBV7-8
j_call: TRBJ2-7
d_call: NA
clone_size: few

cdr3_aa: CASSQEGRGDTQYF
cdr3_nt: TGCGCCAGCAGCCAAGAGGGTCGAGGAGATACGCAGTATTTT
v_call: TRBV4-3
j_call: TRBJ2-3
d_call: NA
clone_size: NA

cdr3_aa: CASSQGQGSTDTQYF
cdr3_nt: TGCGCCAGCAGCCAGGGACAGGGTAGCACAGATACGCAGTATTTT
v_call: TRBV4-3
j_call: TRBJ2-3
d_call: TRBD1
clone_size: few

cdr3_aa: CAWRGSWGGEQYF
cdr3_nt: TGTGCCTGGAGAGGGTCTTGGGGTGGCGAGCAGTACTTC
v_call: TRBV30
j_call: TRBJ2-7
d_call: NA
clone_size: once

cdr3_aa: CASSEHSGAAFF
cdr3_nt: TGTGCCAGCAGTGAACATTCAGGGGCAGCTTTCTTT
v_call: TRBV2
j_call: TRBJ1-1
d_call: NA
clone_size: few

cdr3_aa: CAISESLASGGAEQFF
cdr3_nt: TGTGCCATCAGTGAGTCGTTGGCTAGCGGGGGGGCAGAGCAGTTCTTC
v_call: TRBV10-3
j_call: TRBJ2-1
d_call: TRBD2
clone_size: few

cdr3_aa: CSVFTGGQSPGQAFF
cdr3_nt: TGCAGCGTCTTTACAGGGGGCCAATCCCCCGGGCAGGCTTTCTTT
v_call: TRBV29-1
j_call: TRBJ1-1
d_call: TRBD1
clone_size: NA

cdr3_aa: CASSTGTAQYF
cdr3_nt: TGTGCCAGCAGCACCGGGACAGCTCAGTACTTC
v_call: TRBV14
j_call: TRBJ2-7
d_call: TRBD1
clone_size: many

cdr3_aa: CASSLLVRALNTEAFF
cdr3_nt: TGTGCCAGCAGCTTACTTGTCAGGGCTCTAAACACTGAAGCTTTCTTT
v_call: TRBV11-2
j_call: TRBJ1-1
d_call: NA
clone_size: NA

cdr3_aa: CASSSILRGGTDTQYF
cdr3_nt: TGTGCCAGCAGCTCCATTCTGCGGGGGGGCACAGATACGCAGTATTTT
v_call: TRBV7-9
j_call: TRBJ2-3
d_call: TRBD2
clone_size: NA

cdr3_aa: CASSQAADAGELFF
cdr3_nt: TGCGCCAGCAGCCAAGCGGCAGATGCCGGGGAGCTGTTTTTT
v_call: TRBV4-3
j_call: TRBJ2-2
d_call: NA
clone_size: few

cdr3_aa: CSAGDRNYGYTF
cdr3_nt: TGCAGCGCTGGGGACAGGAACTATGGCTACACCTTC
v_call: TRBV29-1
j_call: TRBJ1-2
d_call: TRBD1
clone_size: once

cdr3_aa: CASSQEDRGKYGYTF
cdr3_nt: TGCGCCAGCAGCCAAGAGGACAGGGGAAAGTATGGCTACACCTTC
v_call: TRBV4-3
j_call: TRBJ1-2
d_call: TRBD1
clone_size: NA

cdr3_aa: CSVEVQGSEKLFF
cdr3_nt: TGCAGCGTTGAGGTACAGGGTTCTGAAAAACTGTTTTTT
v_call: TRBV29-1
j_call: TRBJ1-4
d_call: NA
clone_size: NA

cdr3_aa: CSVEENRIGYGYTF
cdr3_nt: TGCAGCGTTGAAGAGAATAGGATCGGCTATGGCTACACCTTC
v_call: TRBV29-1
j_call: TRBJ1-2
d_call: NA
clone_size: NA

cdr3_aa: CASSSIGRTGDTEAFF
cdr3_nt: TGCGCCAGCAGCTCTATAGGTCGGACAGGGGACACTGAAGCTTTCTTT
v_call: TRBV5-1
j_call: TRBJ1-1
d_call: TRBD1
clone_size: few

cdr3_aa: CSVVEGSYEQYF
cdr3_nt: TGCAGCGTTGTAGAGGGCTCCTACGAGCAGTACTTC
v_call: TRBV29-1
j_call: TRBJ2-7
d_call: NA
clone_size: NA

cdr3_aa: CASSPGSYGYTF
cdr3_nt: TGTGCCAGCTCGCCAGGGAGCTATGGCTACACCTTC
v_call: TRBV25-1
j_call: TRBJ1-2
d_call: NA
clone_size: NA

cdr3_aa: CASSLQDRGTEAFF
cdr3_nt: TGCGCCAGCAGCTTACAGGACAGGGGGACGGAAGCTTTCTTT
v_call: TRBV5-1
j_call: TRBJ1-1
d_call: TRBD1
clone_size: NA

cdr3_aa: CASSQGPQGVVNNEQFF
cdr3_nt: TGCGCCAGCAGCCAAGGACCTCAGGGGGTAGTTAACAATGAGCAGTTCTTC
v_call: TRBV4-1
j_call: TRBJ2-1
d_call: TRBD1
clone_size: many

cdr3_aa: CASSPSDRNNEQFF
cdr3_nt: TGTGCCAGCTCACCATCGGACAGGAACAATGAGCAGTTCTTC
v_call: TRBV18
j_call: TRBJ2-1
d_call: TRBD1
clone_size: few

cdr3_aa: CASSQQLRTGGMDTQYF
cdr3_nt: TGCGCCAGCAGCCAGCAATTGAGGACAGGGGGCATGGATACGCAGTATTTT
v_call: TRBV4-1
j_call: TRBJ2-3
d_call: TRBD1
clone_size: NA

cdr3_aa: CASSEKLAGGPPETQYF
cdr3_nt: TGTGCCAGCAGTGAAAAATTAGCGGGGGGCCCCCCGGAGACCCAGTACTTC
v_call: TRBV6-1
j_call: TRBJ2-5
d_call: TRBD2
clone_size: NA